This note documents a single TCR beta chain sequence. The sample comes from a study of T cells in Graves' hyperthyroidism and ophthalmopathy. With V trimmed by 6 bases and J by 6 bases, 13 bases remained unmatched. CDR3 length equals 15 residues. RNA transcripts were the template for amplifying TCR beta CDR3 regions. The TCR CDR3 first-round RT-PCR relied on the HTBI primer set. MiXCR, run by TCRdb on the multiplex PCR reads, gives a single entry per CDR3 protein. The data hold 530,000 or so distinct CDR3 sequences, with approximately 25% observed a single time. The TCR originated in a woman in her twenties or thirties with Graves' ophthalmopathy. Material for sequencing was blood. V gene TRBV12-3 or TRBV12-4 combines with J gene TRBJ1-2; 7 bases match TRBD1. The CDR3: CASSLSPGTANGYTF. CDR3 nucleotides: TGTGCCAGCAGCTTAAGCCCCGGGACAGCGAATGGCTACACCTTC.